The rows below give T cell receptor beta chains drawn from one sample of a study of T cells in Graves' hyperthyroidism and ophthalmopathy. TCRdb reprocessed the multiplex PCR reads with MiXCR, giving one entry per CDR3 protein. Of about 560,000 distinct CDR3 sequences in the sample, about 45% were seen once. Sequencing input: peripheral blood or thyroid tissue (not recorded which). Receptor source: a woman aged 18-35 years with Graves' hyperthyroidism. The CDR3 runs from the conserved cysteine through the conserved F or W. D genes are given only for firm matches. Rows give clone size only sometimes, using once, few, many, or a class for an expanded clone.

D gene	V gene	J gene	clone size	CDR3 DNA	CDR3 protein
TRBD1	TRBV24-1	TRBJ2-5	.	TGTGCCACCAGTGACCGGACAGGGGTGGGAGAGACCCAGTACTTC	CATSDRTGVGETQYF
TRBD1	TRBV7-9	TRBJ2-7	.	TGTGCCAGCAGCTTGGTTAACAGGGGTCCCTACGAGCAGTACTTC	CASSLVNRGPYEQYF
TRBD2	TRBV10-3	TRBJ2-3	.	TGTGCCTCAACTAGCGACAGCACAGATACGCAGTATTTT	CASTSDSTDTQYF
.	TRBV7-3	TRBJ2-2	once	TGTGCCAGCAGCTTAACGGGAGTTATCGGGGAGCTGTTTTTT	CASSLTGVIGELFF
.	TRBV29-1	TRBJ2-5	few	TGCAGCGGCAATCAAGAGACCCAGTACTTC	CSGNQETQYF
.	TRBV20-1	TRBJ2-7	.	TGCAGTGCTAGGGAGATGCAGGAGGACTACGAGCAGTACTTC	CSAREMQEDYEQYF
.	TRBV7-2	TRBJ2-5	.	TGTGCCAGCTCACCGGTTTCCGGCTCTAGCCTACGAGAGACCCAGTACTTC	CASSPVSGSSLRETQYF
.	TRBV10-3	TRBJ1-4	.	TGTGCCATCAGTGAAGGGGGGCAGCCTGAAAAACTGTTTTTT	CAISEGGQPEKLFF
TRBD1	TRBV7-6	TRBJ1-2	many	TGTGCCAGCAGCCGGGACAGCCTCTATGGCTACACCTTC	CASSRDSLYGYTF
.	TRBV4-2	TRBJ1-2	.	TGTGCCACCAGCGTCACCCGGGACAAAAGCCGGCGGAACTATGGCTACACCTTC	CATSVTRDKSRRNYGYTF
.	TRBV7-9	TRBJ1-5	many	TGTGCCAGCGACCAGTCAGGTCGCAATCAGCCCCAGCATTTT	CASDQSGRNQPQHF
TRBD1	TRBV2	TRBJ1-1	.	TGTGCCAGCGCGGACAGGGGCGGTAAAGCTTTCTTT	CASADRGGKAFF
.	TRBV9	TRBJ2-7	.	TGTGCCAGCAGCGTAGGCGGAGGGGAGTCCTACGAGCAGTACTTC	CASSVGGGESYEQYF
.	TRBV2	TRBJ1-1	.	TGTGCCAGCAGTGAAGCGCCGTTAGGGAACACTGAAGCTTTCTTT	CASSEAPLGNTEAFF
TRBD1	TRBV7-2	TRBJ1-6	.	TGTGCCTGGTCAGGGGGGACCAATTCACCCCTCCACTTT	CAWSGGTNSPLHF
.	TRBV12-3/TRBV12-4	TRBJ2-7	.	TGTGCCAGCAGTACACCGGGACCCCGAAGGGAGCAGTACTTC	CASSTPGPRREQYF
.	TRBV2	TRBJ2-5	few	TGTGCCAGCAGTTTTGCCGGGACCAAAGAGACCCAGTACTTC	CASSFAGTKETQYF
.	TRBV12-3/TRBV12-4	TRBJ2-2	.	TGTGCCAGCAGTACAATGTCAGGGAGCGGGGAGCTGTTTTTT	CASSTMSGSGELFF
.	TRBV12-3/TRBV12-4	TRBJ1-5	many	TGTGCCAGCAGTATAAGTCAGCCCCAGCATTTT	CASSISQPQHF
TRBD1	TRBV2	TRBJ1-6	.	TGTGCCAGCAGCCCCGGGACAGGGCCCGGGGCACCCCTCCACTTT	CASSPGTGPGAPLHF
.	TRBV29-1	TRBJ2-7	once	.	CSFCAIGSGLEQYF
.	TRBV25-1	TRBJ1-4	.	TGTGCCAGCAGTTACTCGGCCAGGCGGACTAATGAAAAACTGTTTTTT	CASSYSARRTNEKLFF
TRBD1	TRBV5-1	TRBJ1-4	.	TGCGCCAGCAGCCCGGGACAGGCCCCGCTTCGACTGTTTTTT	CASSPGQAPLRLFF
TRBD1	TRBV7-9	TRBJ2-6	.	TGTGCCAGCAGCTTGGTAGGGACAGAGAGCTCTGGGGCCAACGTCCTGACTTTC	CASSLVGTESSGANVLTF
TRBD1	TRBV20-1	TRBJ2-5	.	TGCAGTGCTAGAGCCGACAGGGGTAGGGGGACCCAGTACTTC	CSARADRGRGTQYF
TRBD2	TRBV10-3	TRBJ2-7	few	TGTGCCATCAAGAGGGGCGCGGGAGGGGACGAGCAGTACTTC	CAIKRGAGGDEQYF
.	TRBV2	TRBJ1-6	.	TGCGCCAGCAGCTTGTCGGGGCAGGGATTTAATTCACCCCTCCACTTT	CASSLSGQGFNSPLHF
TRBD2	TRBV29-1	TRBJ2-5	.	TGCAGCGTTGAGACTAGCGGGGACCAAGAGACCCAGTACTTC	CSVETSGDQETQYF
TRBD2	TRBV7-4	TRBJ2-7	.	TGTGCCAGCAGCTGGAGGGTAGCTAGCGGGATCCCCTACGAGCAGTACTTC	CASSWRVASGIPYEQYF
.	TRBV20-1	TRBJ2-7	few	TGCAGTGCAGACGGCGGGTCCTCTTACGAGCAGTACTTC	CSADGGSSYEQYF
.	TRBV7-6	TRBJ2-7	.	TGTGCCAGCAGAGGCCTCAGCTCCTACGAGCAGTACTTC	CASRGLSSYEQYF
.	TRBV10-3	TRBJ1-4	many	TGTGCCATCAGTGAGTCCGGGGTCGCAACTAATGAAAAACTGTTTTTT	CAISESGVATNEKLFF
.	TRBV19	TRBJ1-2	.	TGTGCCAGTAGTATTACTCGTATGTCACAGGAGTTCTATGGCTACACCTTC	CASSITRMSQEFYGYTF
TRBD1	TRBV25-1	TRBJ1-6	.	TGTGCCAGCAGTCTTACAGGGGGGGACTATTCACCCCTCCACTTT	CASSLTGGDYSPLHF
.	TRBV29-1	TRBJ2-7	many	TGCAGCGGGGGACATCTCTACGAGCAGTACTTC	CSGGHLYEQYF
.	TRBV12-3/TRBV12-4	TRBJ2-5	many	TGTGCCAGCGGGCTGGCTGAGACCCAGTACTTC	CASGLAETQYF
.	TRBV25-1	TRBJ2-7	.	TGTGCCCATCCTGAAGACAGCAGCCAATCCTACGAGCAGTACTTC	CAHPEDSSQSYEQYF
TRBD1	TRBV7-8	TRBJ2-5	.	TGTGCCAGCAGCCAGCCCCGGGACAGGGTTGAGACCCAGTACTTC	CASSQPRDRVETQYF
.	TRBV10-3	TRBJ1-2	once	TGTGCCATCAGCAGTGATCTTTATGGCTACACCTTC	CAISSDLYGYTF
TRBD1	TRBV9	TRBJ1-6	.	TGTGCCAGCAGCTTGCGACAGGGGAGTCCCCTCCACTTT	CASSLRQGSPLHF
.	TRBV10-3	TRBJ1-2	once	TGTGCCATCAGTGAGGGGGCGGCTGGCTACACCTTC	CAISEGAAGYTF